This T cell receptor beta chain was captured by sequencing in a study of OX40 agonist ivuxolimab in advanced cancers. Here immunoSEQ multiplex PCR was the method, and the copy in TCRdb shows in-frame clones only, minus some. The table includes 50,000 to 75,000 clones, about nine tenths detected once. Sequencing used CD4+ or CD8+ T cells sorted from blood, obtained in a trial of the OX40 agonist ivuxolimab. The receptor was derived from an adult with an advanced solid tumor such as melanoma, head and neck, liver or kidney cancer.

This CDR3 reads CASSSDQGPGNTEAFF. In DNA, the CDR3 is TGCGCCAGCAGCTCAGATCAGGGCCCGGGGAACACTGAAGCTTTCTTT. This sequence joins TRBV5-1 and TRBJ1-1; maybe TRBD1 (5 bases). Looked up from germline, CDR1 is SGHRS and CDR2 is YFSETQ. The CDR3 length is 16 residues. Trimming shortened V by 3 bases and J by 1 base, and 16 bases separated the two germline ends.